This passage covers 16 T cell receptor beta chains from one sample sequenced in a study of vaccination effects on CD4 cells after COVID-19. Assay used: immunoSEQ multiplex PCR; TCRdb lists only in-frame clones, some missing. Among 25,000 to 35,000 clones listed, approximately 72% were seen once. Their specific antigens are unknown. ViraFEST expansion of antigen-specific CD4+ T cells with viral peptide pools preceded sequencing. Following culture for ten to eleven days, CD4+ T cells were isolated. Sometime from March through December 2020, the person acquired a SARS-CoV-2 infection that PCR confirmed. Sequences were derived from CD4+ T cells from PBMCs cultured with a peptide pool, sampled before COVID-19 vaccination. Source of these receptors: a human donor who had a prior SARS-CoV-2 infection.

V is TRBV7-2 and J is TRBJ1-2, with D hard to call. Germline assignment: CDR1 SGHTA and CDR2 FQGNSA. V was trimmed by 5 bases and J by 4 bases, leaving 11 bases between them. This CDR3 region has 13 residues. The CDR3 reads CASSRGTSYGYTF. The CDR3 nucleotides are TGTGCCAGCAGCCGAGGAACCAGCTATGGCTACACCTTC.

The chain uses TRBV18 and TRBJ1-2, with D uncertain. The CDR3 extends over 16 amino acids. V was trimmed by 3 bases and J by 6 bases, leaving 20 bases between them. Germline values: CDR1 KGHSH, CDR2 LQKENI. Here the CDR3 reads CASSPISRTPGDGYTF. In DNA, the CDR3 is TGTGCCAGCTCACCGATTAGCCGGACTCCCGGGGATGGCTACACCTTC.

The rearrangement uses TRBV7-2 and TRBJ2-7, with D tentatively TRBD2 (7 bases). The CDR3 is 16 amino acids. Germline values: CDR1 SGHTA, CDR2 FQGNSA. V was shortened by 3 bases and J by 7 bases, with 22 bases between the two germline ends. CDR3 loop: CASSFRSGAEGGEQYF. In DNA form, the CDR3 reads TGTGCCAGCAGCTTTAGGAGCGGGGCCGAAGGGGGAGAGCAGTACTTC.

By share, this clone ranks as large. J is TRBJ1-2 and V is TRBV30, with unresolved D. Deletions cut 3 bases from V and 5 bases from J, with 16 bases between. Germline V gene sequence: CDR1 GTSNPN, CDR2 SVGIG (reference sequence). This CDR3 region has 14 residues. The CDR3 spells CAWSGSGLGYGYTF. CDR3 nucleotides: TGTGCCTGGAGCGGTTCGGGCCTCGGGTATGGCTACACCTTC. The full variable domain, with the rest looked up from reference TRBV30 and TRBJ1-2, is SQTIHQWPATLVQPVGSPLSLECTVEGTSNPNLYWYRQAAGRGLQLLFYSVGIGQISSEVPQNLSASRPQDRQFILSSKKLLLSDSGFYLCAWSGSGLGYGYTFGSGTRLTVV.

This clone is a singleton in its sample. The junction departs from the called germline gene at one end, perhaps through a read error. The chain has TRBV2 and TRBJ2-7; TRBD1 matches 11 bases. CDR1 SNHLY and CDR2 FYNNEI come from the germline V gene. The CDR3 is 13 residues long. CDR3 DNA sequence: TGTGCCAGCAGGGACAGGGGGCATCTCCCGCAAGACTTC. Its translation: CASRDRGHLPQDF.

This chain uses TRBV4-1 with TRBJ1-3; D not resolved. Germline V gene sequence: CDR1 MGHRA, CDR2 YSYEKL. Trimming pared 3 bases from V and 2 bases from J, leaving 14 bases between. The CDR3 runs to 16 residues. CDR3 protein: CASSHSAQRPGNTIYF. The CDR3 nucleotides are TGCGCCAGCAGCCACTCAGCTCAGAGACCTGGAAACACCATATATTTT.

CDR3 DNA: TGTGCCTGGAGTGTACTCCTCTTGGATACGCAGTATTTT. Translation gives CAWSVLLLDTQYF. The chain combines TRBV30 with TRBJ2-3, with D unresolved. This CDR3 spans 13 amino acids. Germline V gene data show CDR1 as GTSNPN and CDR2 as SVGIG (reference sequence). Trimming shortened V by 0 bases and J by 6 bases, and 10 bases separated the two germline ends. Drawing the rest from reference TRBV30 and TRBJ2-3, the complete variable domain is SQTIHQWPATLVQPVGSPLSLECTVEGTSNPNLYWYRQAAGRGLQLLFYSVGIGQISSEVPQNLSASRPQDRQFILSSKKLLLSDSGFYLCAWSVLLLDTQYFGPGTRLTVL.

This clone was seen only a few times. This chain joins TRBV18 and TRBJ1-5; D possibly corresponds to TRBD1 (5 bases). V shed 0 bases and J shed 8 bases, with 8 bases lying between them. The germline gives CDR1 KGHSH, CDR2 LQKENI. The CDR3 length is 13 residues. The CDR3 nucleotides are TGTGCCAGCTCACCACCGGGGGAAAAGCCCCAGCATTTT. This encodes CASSPPGEKPQHF.

This chain connects TRBV30 to TRBJ1-1; 7 nucleotides align to TRBD1. The length of the CDR3 is 13 residues. The J segment lost 0 bases and the V segment lost 3 bases, leaving 1 base of the junction unmatched. Germline V lookup: CDR1 GTSNPN, CDR2 SVGIG (reference sequence). The CDR3 region is CAWSRGMNTEAFF. CDR3 DNA: TGTGCCTGGAGCAGGGGGATGAACACTGAAGCTTTCTTT.

The DNA of the CDR3 is TGTGCCAGCAGCTTGATATGGTGGGATGAGCAGTTCTTC. Translated, it gives CASSLIWWDEQFF. This sequence joins TRBV7-2 and TRBJ2-1; no definite D call. CDR1 and CDR2 from the germline V gene are SGHTA and FQGNSA. This CDR3 has 13 amino acids. V lost 3 bases to trimming and J lost 8 bases, with 11 bases between them.

The rearrangement links TRBV5-8 to TRBJ2-7, with D uncertain. The V gene's germline CDR1 is SGHTS and CDR2 YDEGEE. The germline V and J ends were trimmed by 3 bases and 0 bases, with 10 bases remaining between them. The CDR3 loop spans 14 amino acids. CDR3 DNA: TGTGCCAGCAGCTGGACGTATAGCTCCTACGAGCAGTACTTC. Translating gives CASSWTYSSYEQYF.

The V gene is TRBV23-1, the J gene TRBJ2-7; 10 bases map to TRBD2. TRBV23-1 qualifies as an ORF whose function is uncertain. This CDR3 comprises 17 residues. V lost 7 bases to trimming and J lost 1 base; unmatched junction nucleotides: 13. Here the CDR3 reads CASIKNDGLAESYEQYF. The CDR3 region has the DNA TGCGCCAGCATCAAAAATGACGGACTAGCGGAATCCTACGAGCAGTACTTC.

The J gene is TRBJ2-7, the V gene TRBV11-2; 12 nucleotides match TRBD2. After removal of 4 bases from V and 5 bases from J, the junction contained 12 bases not matched to a gene. CDR3 length equals 17 residues. Germline V lookup: CDR1 SGHAT, CDR2 FQNNGV. CDR3 region: CASSWRRASGRADEQYF. In DNA form, the CDR3 reads TGTGCCAGCAGCTGGAGGAGGGCTAGCGGGAGGGCCGACGAGCAGTACTTC.

The CDR3 here is CSVTGRSYNEQFF. The DNA of the CDR3 is TGCAGCGTAACGGGACGCTCCTACAATGAGCAGTTCTTC. The chain joins TRBV29-1 to TRBJ2-1; D may match TRBD1 or TRBD2 (5 bases each). Germline CDR1 is SQVTM and CDR2 is ANQGSEA. This CDR3 contains 13 residues. The V end was cut by 6 bases, the J end by 0 bases, with 9 bases between.

The rearrangement links TRBV12-3 or TRBV12-4 to TRBJ2-1; a weak D match, TRBD2 (5 bases). V was clipped by 5 bases and J by 9 bases, with 14 bases between them. The CDR3 totals 13 residues. As DNA, the CDR3 is TGTGCCAGCAGTCAACAAAGCGGAGTTGAGCAGTTCTTC. It encodes CASSQQSGVEQFF.

This clone was seen a few times. The rearrangement uses TRBV5-5 and TRBJ1-5, with 7 nucleotides matching TRBD1. J gave up 3 bases and V 3 bases, and 6 bases lay outside the gene matches. The germline V gene encodes CDR1 SGHKS and CDR2 YYEKEE (reference sequence). The CDR3 runs 15 residues. The CDR3 protein is CASSSGTVTNQPQHF. The DNA for the CDR3 is TGTGCCAGCAGCTCCGGGACAGTTACCAATCAGCCCCAGCATTTT.